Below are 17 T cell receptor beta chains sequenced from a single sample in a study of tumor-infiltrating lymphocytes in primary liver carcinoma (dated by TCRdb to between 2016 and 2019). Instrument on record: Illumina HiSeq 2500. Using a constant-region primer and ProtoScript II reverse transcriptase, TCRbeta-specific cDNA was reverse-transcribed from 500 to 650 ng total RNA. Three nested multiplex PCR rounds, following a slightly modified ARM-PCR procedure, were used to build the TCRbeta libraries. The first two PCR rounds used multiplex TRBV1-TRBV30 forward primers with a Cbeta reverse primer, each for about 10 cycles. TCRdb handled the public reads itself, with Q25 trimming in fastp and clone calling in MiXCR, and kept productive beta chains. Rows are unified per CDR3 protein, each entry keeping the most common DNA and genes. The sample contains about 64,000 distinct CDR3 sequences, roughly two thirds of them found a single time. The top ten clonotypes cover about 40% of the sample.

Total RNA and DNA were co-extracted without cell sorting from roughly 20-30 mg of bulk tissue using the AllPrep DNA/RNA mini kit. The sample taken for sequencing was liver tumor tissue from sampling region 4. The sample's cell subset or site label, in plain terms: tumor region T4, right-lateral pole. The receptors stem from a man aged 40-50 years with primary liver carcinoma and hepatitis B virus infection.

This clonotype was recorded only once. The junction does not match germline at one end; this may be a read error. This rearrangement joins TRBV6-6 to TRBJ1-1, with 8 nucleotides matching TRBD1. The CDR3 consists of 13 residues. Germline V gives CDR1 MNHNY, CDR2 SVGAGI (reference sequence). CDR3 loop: CANTTGGTTDAFF. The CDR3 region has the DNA TGTGCCAACACCACAGGGGGGACTACTGATGCTTTCTTC.

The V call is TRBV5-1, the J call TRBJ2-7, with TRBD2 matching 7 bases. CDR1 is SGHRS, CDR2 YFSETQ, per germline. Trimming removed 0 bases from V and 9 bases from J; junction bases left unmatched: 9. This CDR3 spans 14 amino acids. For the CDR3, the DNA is TGCGCCAGCAGCTTGGGAGCGGGACCAGACGGGCAGTACTTC. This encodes CASSLGAGPDGQYF.

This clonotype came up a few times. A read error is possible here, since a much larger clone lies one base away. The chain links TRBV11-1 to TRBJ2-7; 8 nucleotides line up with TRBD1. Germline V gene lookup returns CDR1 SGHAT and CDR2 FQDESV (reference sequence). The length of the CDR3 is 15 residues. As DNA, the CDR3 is TGTACCAGCAGCCTGGGACAGGCCGAAAGCTACGAGCAGTACTTC. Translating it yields CTSSLGQAESYEQYF.

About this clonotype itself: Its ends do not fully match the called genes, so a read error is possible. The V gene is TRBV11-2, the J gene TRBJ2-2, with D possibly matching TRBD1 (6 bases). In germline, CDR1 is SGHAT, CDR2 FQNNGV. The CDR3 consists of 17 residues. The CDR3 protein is CASSLSLGGANTGELFF. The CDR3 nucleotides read TGTGCCAGCAGCTTATCATTAGGGGGTGCGAATACCGGGGAGCTGTTTTTT.

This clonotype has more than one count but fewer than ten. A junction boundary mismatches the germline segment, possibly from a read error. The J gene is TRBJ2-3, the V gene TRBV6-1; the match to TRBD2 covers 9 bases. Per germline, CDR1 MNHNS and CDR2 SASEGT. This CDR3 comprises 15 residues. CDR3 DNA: TGTGTCAGCACTCCGCGGGAGGGATGTGTGAATACGCAGTATTTT. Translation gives CVSTPREGCVNTQYF.

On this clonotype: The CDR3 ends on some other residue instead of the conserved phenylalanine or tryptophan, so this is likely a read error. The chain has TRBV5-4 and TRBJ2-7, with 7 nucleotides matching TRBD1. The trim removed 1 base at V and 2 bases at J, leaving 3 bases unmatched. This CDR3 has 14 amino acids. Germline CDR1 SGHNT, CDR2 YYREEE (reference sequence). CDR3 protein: CASSLSGQAYEQYS. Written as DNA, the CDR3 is TGTGCCAGCAGCTTGTCCGGACAGGCCTACGAGCAGTACTCC.

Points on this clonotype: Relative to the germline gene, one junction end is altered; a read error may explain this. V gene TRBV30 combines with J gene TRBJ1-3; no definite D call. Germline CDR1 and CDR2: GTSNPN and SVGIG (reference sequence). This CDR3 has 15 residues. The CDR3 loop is CAWSSWGGSGNTLYF. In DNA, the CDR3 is TGTGCCTGGAGTTCTTGGGGAGGCTCTGGAAACACCTTATACTTT.

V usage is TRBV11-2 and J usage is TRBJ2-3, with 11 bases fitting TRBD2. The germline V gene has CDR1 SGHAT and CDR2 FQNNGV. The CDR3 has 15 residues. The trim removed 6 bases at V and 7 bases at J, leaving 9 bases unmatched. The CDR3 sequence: CASRTGTSGTYTQYF. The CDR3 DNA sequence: TGTGCCAGCAGGACCGGGACTAGCGGTACATATACGCAGTATTTT.

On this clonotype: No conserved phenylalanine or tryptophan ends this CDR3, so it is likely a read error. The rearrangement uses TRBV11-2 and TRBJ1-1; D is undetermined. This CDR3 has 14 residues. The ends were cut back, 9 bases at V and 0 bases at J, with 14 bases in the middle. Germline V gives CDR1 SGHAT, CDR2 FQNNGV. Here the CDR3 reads CASSLARVNTEAFL. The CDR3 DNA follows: TGTGCCAGTAGTTTAGCTCGGGTGAACACTGAAGCTTTCCTT.

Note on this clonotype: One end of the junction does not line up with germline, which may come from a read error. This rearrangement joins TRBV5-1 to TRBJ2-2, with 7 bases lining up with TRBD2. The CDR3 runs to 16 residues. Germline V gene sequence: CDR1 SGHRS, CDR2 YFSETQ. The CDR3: CASRLEAGVKAGELFF. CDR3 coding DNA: TGCGCCAGCAGATTGGAGGCGGGAGTTAAGGCCGGGGAGCTGTTTTTT.

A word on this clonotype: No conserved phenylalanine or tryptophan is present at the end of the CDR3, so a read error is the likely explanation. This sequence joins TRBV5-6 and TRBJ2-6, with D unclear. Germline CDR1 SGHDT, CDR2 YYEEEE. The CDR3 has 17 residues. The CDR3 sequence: CASSLNLHPAGVNVLTS. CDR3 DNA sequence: TGTGCCAGCAGCTTGAATTTGCACCCCGCTGGGGTCAACGTCCTGACTTCC.

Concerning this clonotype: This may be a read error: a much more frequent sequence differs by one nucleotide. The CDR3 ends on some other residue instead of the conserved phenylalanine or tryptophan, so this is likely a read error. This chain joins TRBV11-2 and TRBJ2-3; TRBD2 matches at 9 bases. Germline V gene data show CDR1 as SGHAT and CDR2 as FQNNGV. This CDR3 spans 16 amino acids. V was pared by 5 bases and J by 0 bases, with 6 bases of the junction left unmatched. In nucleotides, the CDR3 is TGTGCCAGCAGCCCCCCGACTAGCGGCAGCACAGATACGCAGTATTTA. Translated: CASSPPTSGSTDTQYL.

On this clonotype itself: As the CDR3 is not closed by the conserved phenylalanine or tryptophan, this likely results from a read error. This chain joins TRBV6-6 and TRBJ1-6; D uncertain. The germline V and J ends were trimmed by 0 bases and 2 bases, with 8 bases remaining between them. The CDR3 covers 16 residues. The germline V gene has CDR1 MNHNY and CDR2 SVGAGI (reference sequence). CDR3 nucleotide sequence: TGTGCCAGCAGTTACTCATCCGGTGCCTATAATTCACCCCTCCACTTA. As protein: CASSYSSGAYNSPLHL.

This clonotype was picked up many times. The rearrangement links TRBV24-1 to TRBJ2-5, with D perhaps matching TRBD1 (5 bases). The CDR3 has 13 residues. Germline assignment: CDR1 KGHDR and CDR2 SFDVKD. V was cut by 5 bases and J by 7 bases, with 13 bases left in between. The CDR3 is CATSAAGMGTQYF. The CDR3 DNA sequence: TGTGCCACCAGTGCGGCAGGGATGGGGACCCAGTACTTC.

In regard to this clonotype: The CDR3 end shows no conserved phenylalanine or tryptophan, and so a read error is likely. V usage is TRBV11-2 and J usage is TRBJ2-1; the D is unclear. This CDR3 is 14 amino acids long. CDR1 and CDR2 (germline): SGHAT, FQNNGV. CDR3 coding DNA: TGTGCAAGCAGGTTATACCGGCTAGTTAGTGAGCAGTTCTTA. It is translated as CASRLYRLVSEQFL.

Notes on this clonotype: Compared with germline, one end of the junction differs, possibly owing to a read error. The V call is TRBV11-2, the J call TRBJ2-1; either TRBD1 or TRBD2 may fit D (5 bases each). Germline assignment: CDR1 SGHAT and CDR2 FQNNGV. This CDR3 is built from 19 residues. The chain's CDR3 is CASSLDGRFSGTLYKEQLF. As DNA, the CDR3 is TGTGCCAGCAGTTTAGATGGGCGATTCAGTGGGACCCTTTACAAAGAGCAGCTCTTC.

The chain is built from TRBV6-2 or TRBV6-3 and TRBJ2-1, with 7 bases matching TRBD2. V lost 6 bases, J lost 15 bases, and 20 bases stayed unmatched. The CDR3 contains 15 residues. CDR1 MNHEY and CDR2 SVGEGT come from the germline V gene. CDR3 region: CASSLSSGAYNEWFF. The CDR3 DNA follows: TGTGCCAGCAGCCTCTCTAGCGGAGCCTACAATGAGTGGTTCTTC.